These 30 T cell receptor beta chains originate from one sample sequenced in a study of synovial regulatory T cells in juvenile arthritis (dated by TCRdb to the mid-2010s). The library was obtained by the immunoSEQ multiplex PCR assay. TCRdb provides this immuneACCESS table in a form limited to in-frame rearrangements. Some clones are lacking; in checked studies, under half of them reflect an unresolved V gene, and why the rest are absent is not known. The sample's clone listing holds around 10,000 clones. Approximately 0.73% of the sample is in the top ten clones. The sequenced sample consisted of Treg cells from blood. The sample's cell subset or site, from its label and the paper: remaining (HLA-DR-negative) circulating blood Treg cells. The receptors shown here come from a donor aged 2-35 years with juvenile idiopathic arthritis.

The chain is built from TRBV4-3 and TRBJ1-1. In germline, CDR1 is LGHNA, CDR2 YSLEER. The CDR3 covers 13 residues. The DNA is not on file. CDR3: CASSPILGTEAFF.

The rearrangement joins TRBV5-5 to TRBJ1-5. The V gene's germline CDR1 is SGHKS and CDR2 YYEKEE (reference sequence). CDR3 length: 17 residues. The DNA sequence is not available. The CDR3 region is CASSSRVGGAGNQPQHF.

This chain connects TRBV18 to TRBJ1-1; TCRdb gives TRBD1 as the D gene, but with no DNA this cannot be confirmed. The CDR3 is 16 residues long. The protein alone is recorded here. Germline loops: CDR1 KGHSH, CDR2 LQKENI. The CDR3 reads CASSPQAGVRYTEAFF.

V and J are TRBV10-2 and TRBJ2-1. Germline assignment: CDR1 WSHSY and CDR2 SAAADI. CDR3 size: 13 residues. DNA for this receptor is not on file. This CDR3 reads CASTLSPYNEQFF.

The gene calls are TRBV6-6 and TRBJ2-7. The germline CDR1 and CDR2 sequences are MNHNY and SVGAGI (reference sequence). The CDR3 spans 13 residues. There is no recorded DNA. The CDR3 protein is CASSYSRDYEQYF.

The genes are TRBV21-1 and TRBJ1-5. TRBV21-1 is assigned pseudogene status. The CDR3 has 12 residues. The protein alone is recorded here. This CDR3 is CASSKEQEAKHF.

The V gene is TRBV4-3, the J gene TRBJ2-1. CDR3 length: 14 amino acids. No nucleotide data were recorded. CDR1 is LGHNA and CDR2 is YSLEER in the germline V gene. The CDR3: CASSPRVLHNEQFF.

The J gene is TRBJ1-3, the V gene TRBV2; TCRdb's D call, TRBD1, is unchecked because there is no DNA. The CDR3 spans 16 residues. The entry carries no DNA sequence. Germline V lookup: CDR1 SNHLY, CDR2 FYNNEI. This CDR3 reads CASTESPTGAGNTIYF.

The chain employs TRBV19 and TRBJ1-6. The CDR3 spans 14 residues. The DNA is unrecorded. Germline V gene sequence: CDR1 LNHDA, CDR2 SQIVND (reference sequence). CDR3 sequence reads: CASRWDNVNSPLHF.

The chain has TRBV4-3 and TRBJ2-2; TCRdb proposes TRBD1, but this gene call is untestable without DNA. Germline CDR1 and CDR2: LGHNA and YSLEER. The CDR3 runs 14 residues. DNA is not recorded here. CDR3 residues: CASSQVRGFGELFF.

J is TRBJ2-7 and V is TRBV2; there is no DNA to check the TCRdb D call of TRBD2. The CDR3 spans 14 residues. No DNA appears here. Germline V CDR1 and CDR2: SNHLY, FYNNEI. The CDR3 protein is CASSLAVISYEQYF.

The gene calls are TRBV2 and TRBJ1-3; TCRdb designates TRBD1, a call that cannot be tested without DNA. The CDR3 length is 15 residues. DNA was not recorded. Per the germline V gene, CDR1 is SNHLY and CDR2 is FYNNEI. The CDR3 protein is CASSLDRGAGNTIYF. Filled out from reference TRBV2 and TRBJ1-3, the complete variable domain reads EPEVTQTPSHQVTQMGQEVILRCVPISNHLYFYWYRQILGQKVEFLVSFYNNEISEKSEIFDDQFSVERPDGSNFTLKIRSTKLEDSAMYFCASSLDRGAGNTIYFGEGSWLTVV.

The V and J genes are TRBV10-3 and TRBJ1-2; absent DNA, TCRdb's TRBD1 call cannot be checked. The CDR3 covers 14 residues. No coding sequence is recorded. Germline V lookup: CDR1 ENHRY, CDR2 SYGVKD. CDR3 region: CAISQPGQGYGYTF.

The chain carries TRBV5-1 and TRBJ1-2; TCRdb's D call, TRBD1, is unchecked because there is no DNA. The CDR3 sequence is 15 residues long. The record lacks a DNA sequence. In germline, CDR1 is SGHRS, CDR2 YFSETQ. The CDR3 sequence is CASSLGTGVNYGYTF.

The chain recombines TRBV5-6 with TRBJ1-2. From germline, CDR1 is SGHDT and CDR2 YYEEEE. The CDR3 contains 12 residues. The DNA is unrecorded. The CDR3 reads CASSLRDYGYTF.

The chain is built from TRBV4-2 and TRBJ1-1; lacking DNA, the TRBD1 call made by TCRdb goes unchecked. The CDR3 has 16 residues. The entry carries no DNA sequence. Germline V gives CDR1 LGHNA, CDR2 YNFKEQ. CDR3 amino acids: CASSQDSRVRWTEAFF.

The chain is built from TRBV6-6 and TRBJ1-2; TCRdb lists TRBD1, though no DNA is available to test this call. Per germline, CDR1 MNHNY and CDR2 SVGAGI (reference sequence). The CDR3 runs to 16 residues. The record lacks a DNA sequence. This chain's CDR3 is CASSYSGTGANYGYTF.

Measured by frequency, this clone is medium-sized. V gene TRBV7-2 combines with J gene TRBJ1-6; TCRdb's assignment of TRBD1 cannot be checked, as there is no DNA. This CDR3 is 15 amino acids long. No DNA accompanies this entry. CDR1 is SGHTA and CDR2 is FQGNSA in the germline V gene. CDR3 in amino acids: CASSLVRAHNSPLHF.

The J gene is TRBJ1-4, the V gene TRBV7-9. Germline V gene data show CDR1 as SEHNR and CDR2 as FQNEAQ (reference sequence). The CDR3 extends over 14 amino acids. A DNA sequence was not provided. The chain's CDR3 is CASSLGGFSEKLFF.

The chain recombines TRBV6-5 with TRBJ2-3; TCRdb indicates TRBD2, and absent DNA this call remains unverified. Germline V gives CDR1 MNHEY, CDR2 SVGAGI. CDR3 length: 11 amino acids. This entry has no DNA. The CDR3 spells CASSYADTQYF.

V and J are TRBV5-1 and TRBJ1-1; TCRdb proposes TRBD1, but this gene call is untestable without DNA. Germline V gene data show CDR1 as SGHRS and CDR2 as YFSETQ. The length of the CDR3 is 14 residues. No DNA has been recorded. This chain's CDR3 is CASKKVGQNTEAFF. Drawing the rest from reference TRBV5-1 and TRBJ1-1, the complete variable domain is KAGVTQTPRYLIKTRGQQVTLSCSPISGHRSVSWYQQTPGQGLQFLFEYFSETQRNKGNFPGRFSGRQFSNSRSEMNVSTLELGDSALYLCASKKVGQNTEAFFGQGTRLTVV.

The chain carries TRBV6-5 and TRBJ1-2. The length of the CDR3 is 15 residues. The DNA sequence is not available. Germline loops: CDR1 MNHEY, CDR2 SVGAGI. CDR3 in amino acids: CASSYWSGNSYGYTF.

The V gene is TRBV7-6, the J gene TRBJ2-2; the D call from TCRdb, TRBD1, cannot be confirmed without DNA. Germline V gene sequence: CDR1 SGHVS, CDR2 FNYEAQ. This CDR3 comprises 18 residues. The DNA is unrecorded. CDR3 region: CASSKLGQGVGSTGELFF.

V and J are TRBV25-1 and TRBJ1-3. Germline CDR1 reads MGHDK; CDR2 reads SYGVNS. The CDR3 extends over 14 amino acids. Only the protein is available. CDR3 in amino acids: CASRDSFSGNTIYF.

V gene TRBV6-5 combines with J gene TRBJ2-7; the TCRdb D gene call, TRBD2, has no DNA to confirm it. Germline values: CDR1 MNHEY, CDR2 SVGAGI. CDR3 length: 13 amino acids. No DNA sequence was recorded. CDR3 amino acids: CASKTAGLYEQYF.

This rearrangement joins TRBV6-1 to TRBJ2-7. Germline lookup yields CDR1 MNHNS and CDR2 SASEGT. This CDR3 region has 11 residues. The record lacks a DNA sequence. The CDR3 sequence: CASSEELGQYF.

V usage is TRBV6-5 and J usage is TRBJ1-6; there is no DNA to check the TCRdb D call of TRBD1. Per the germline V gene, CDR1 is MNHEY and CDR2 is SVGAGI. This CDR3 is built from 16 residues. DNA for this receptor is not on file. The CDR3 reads CASSYLGQSQGSPLHF.

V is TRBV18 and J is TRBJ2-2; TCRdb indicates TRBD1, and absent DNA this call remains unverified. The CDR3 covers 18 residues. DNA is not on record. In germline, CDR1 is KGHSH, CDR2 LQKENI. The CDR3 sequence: CASSPTLYGGGGDGELFF.

The CDR3 protein is CASSPSSFSRVSGANVLTF. V gene TRBV5-6 combines with J gene TRBJ2-6; with no DNA, the TCRdb D assignment of TRBD1 cannot be verified. This CDR3 is 19 amino acids long. DNA was not recorded. CDR1 is SGHDT, CDR2 YYEEEE, per germline.

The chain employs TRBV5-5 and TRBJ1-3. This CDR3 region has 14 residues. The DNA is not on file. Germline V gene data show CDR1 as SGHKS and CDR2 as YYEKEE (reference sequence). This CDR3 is CASSALEEGNTIYF.